These 7 T cell receptor beta chains originate from one sample sequenced in a study of CD8+CD57+ T cells in acquired aplastic anemia. Genomic DNA, the template, was used for profiling of the TCR beta VDJ and CDR3. MiXCR was run by TCRdb on the reads, yielding one entry per CDR3 protein. The sample yields roughly 170,000 distinct CDR3 sequences, around 50% seen once. The authors sequenced patients whose flow cytometry had shown CD8+CD57+ cell expansion. Material for sequencing was sorted CD4+, CD8+, or CD8+CD57+ T cells (not recorded which) from PBMCs. Receptor source: a human donor with aplastic anemia.

The chain links TRBV6-2 or TRBV6-3 to TRBJ1-5, with TRBD1 matching over 9 bases. The germline gives CDR1 MNHEY, CDR2 SVGEGT. This CDR3 is 16 amino acids long. The V and J ends lost 4 bases and 3 bases, in that order; junction bases with no gene match: 7. The DNA for the CDR3 is TGTGCCAGCAGTTCGCTACAGGGGGCAGTCAATCAGCCCCAGCATTTT. Its protein is CASSSLQGAVNQPQHF.

This clonotype showed up many times. V is TRBV6-5 and J is TRBJ1-1; no definite D call. This CDR3 is built from 14 residues. The germline CDR1 and CDR2 sequences are MNHEY and SVGAGI. V lost 5 bases and J lost 0, with 10 bases in between. Here the CDR3 DNA reads TGTGCCAGCAGTGCCGGACGGATGAACACTGAAGCTTTCTTT. The encoded protein is CASSAGRMNTEAFF.

The chain has TRBV20-1 and TRBJ1-1; D is unresolved. Germline V gene data show CDR1 as DFQATT and CDR2 as SNEGSKA (reference sequence). This CDR3 is 12 amino acids long. V was clipped by 0 bases and J by 7 bases, with 9 bases between them. CDR3 sequence reads: CSAREDELEAFF. The DNA of the CDR3 is TGCAGTGCTAGAGAAGATGAGCTTGAAGCTTTCTTT.

Notes on this clonotype: Compared with germline, one end of the junction differs, possibly owing to a read error. The chain links TRBV10-3 to TRBJ2-7; 11 nucleotides align to TRBD2. CDR1 is ENHRY, CDR2 SYGVKD, per germline. This CDR3 is 15 amino acids long. The CDR3 sequence is CAITPGLADSYEQYF. The CDR3, as DNA: TGCGCCATCACCCCGGGACTAGCGGACTCCTACGAGCAGTACTTC.

The chain combines TRBV2 with TRBJ1-2, with D possibly being TRBD1 (6 bases). The CDR3 runs 11 residues. Germline CDR1 and CDR2: SNHLY and FYNNEI. Trimming stripped 9 bases from V and 8 bases from J, with 13 bases between. The CDR3 loop is CARGSGDGYTF. The CDR3, as DNA: TGTGCCAGGGGGTCAGGGGACGGCTACACCTTC. Drawing the rest from reference TRBV2 and TRBJ1-2, the complete variable domain is EPEVTQTPSHQVTQMGQEVILRCVPISNHLYFYWYRQILGQKVEFLVSFYNNEISEKSEIFDDQFSVERPDGSNFTLKIRSTKLEDSAMYFCARGSGDGYTFGSGTRLTVV.

In the case of this clonotype: This may be a read error: a much more frequent sequence differs by one nucleotide. V usage is TRBV6-5 and J usage is TRBJ1-1; the D is unclear. The V gene's germline CDR1 is MNHEY and CDR2 SVGAGI. The CDR3 runs to 12 residues. The CDR3 DNA sequence: TGTGTCAGCAGACGAGTGAACACTGAAGCTTTCTTT. It encodes CVSRRVNTEAFF.

This clonotype was counted at least ten times. The chain carries TRBV11-2 and TRBJ2-1; D assignment may be TRBD1 or TRBD2 (5 bases each). The V gene lost 6 bases and the J gene lost 10 bases, with 31 bases spanning the gap. This CDR3 is 18 amino acids long. In germline, CDR1 is SGHAT, CDR2 FQNNGV. Here the CDR3 reads CASRPAAARGAASGEQFF. The CDR3 region has the DNA TGTGCCAGCAGACCGGCTGCGGCCCGGGGCGCCGCGTCGGGGGAGCAGTTCTTC.